Sequencing of this TCR beta chain was carried out in a study of blood T cells in healthy people across ages. Study outcomes and limitations: Roughly linearly, TCR beta diversity per million T cells fell as age increased.

Next came a second PCR, run for about 6 to 11 cycles, which used a sample-barcoded 5' primer along with a J-beta primer mix. TCRdb itself ran the 5' RACE reads through MiXCR, one entry per CDR3 protein. Here the sample spans fewer than 950,000 distinct CDR3 sequences, about 36% being singletons. The germline CDR1 and CDR2 sequences are SGDLS and YYNGEE. V was pared by 0 bases and J by 6 bases, with 12 bases between. This CDR3 is 15 amino acids long. Concerning this clonotype: Its specificity is unknown.

The TCR originated in a man between 18 and 35 years old in good health. Sequencing was done on a sample of blood. The chain combines TRBV9 with TRBJ2-2, with D tentatively TRBD2 (6 bases). The CDR3 coding sequence is TGTGCCAGCAGCGTAGAGCCCGGGAGCCCCGGGGAGCTGTTTTTT. Translated: CASSVEPGSPGELFF. The complete variable domain, with remaining parts taken from reference TRBV9 and TRBJ2-2, reads DSGVTQTPKHLITATGQRVTLRCSPRSGDLSVYWYQQSLDQGLQFLIQYYNGEERAKGNILERFSAQQFPDLHSELNLSSLELGDSALYFCASSVEPGSPGELFFGEGSRLTVL.